The subject of this entry is one T cell receptor beta chain. What it recognizes is unknown. The CDR3 is 20 residues long. Using immunoSEQ multiplex PCR, the repertoire was profiled, and TCRdb retains in-frame clones only, with some absent. Counted here are 7,500 to 9,500 clones, 70% to 85% occurring once; the ten biggest clones make up less than 25%. The data derive from a study of chemoradiotherapy in HPV16-positive cancers. Study overall: Functional T-cell assays on two HPV16-positive patients' cells defined candidate HPV-specific clones and common TCR motifs.

Samples were taken several times over chemoradiotherapy. Regarding the study as a whole: HPV-specific T cells were functionally defined from only two HPV16-positive patients. Candidate HPV-specific clones and E7-related TCR motifs grew in tumor during treatment.

This sample was obtained from a patient who underwent chemoradiotherapy. The TCR sequence derives from a human donor with HPV-associated anogenital cancer. V usage is TRBV21-1 and J usage is TRBJ1-6. TRBV21-1 is a known pseudogene. CDR3 coding DNA: TGTGCCAGCAGCAAATGCCCAGGGGTGATGGTCGGGAGGCTTAGCTCACCCCTCCACTTT. As protein: CASSKCPGVMVGRLSSPLHF.